A selection of T cell receptor beta chains follows, all from one sample in a study of T cells after yellow fever vaccination. TCRdb passed the 5' RACE reads through MiXCR, listing each CDR3 protein once. The sample carries hundreds of thousands of distinct CDR3 sequences, approximately 13% recorded once. Sequencing used PBMCs, obtained on the day of the yellow fever booster vaccination. All receptors come from a young man who received the YFV17D yellow fever vaccine. Both conserved end residues are part of each CDR3. The order of the fields is D gene, V gene, clone size, J gene, CDR3 protein, CDR3 DNA. A D gene is named only where the DNA matches it firmly. For some rows the clone size is stated as once, few or many, or as a class when expanded; others skip it.

TRBD2	TRBV11-2	few	TRBJ2-3	CASSFPRTSGRITDTQYF	TGTGCCAGCAGCTTCCCCCGAACTAGCGGGAGGATCACAGATACGCAGTATTTT
.	TRBV7-2	.	TRBJ2-7	CASSSSGGAGYEQHF	TGTGCCAGCAGCTCATCCGGGGGCGCAGGGTACGAGCAGCACTTC
TRBD2	TRBV7-7	once	TRBJ2-2	CASSFAGVSGELFF	TGTGCCAGCAGCTTTGCGGGAGTCTCCGGGGAGCTGTTTTTT
.	TRBV25-1	.	TRBJ2-3	CASSKTAWGTDTQYF	TGTGCCAGCAGTAAGACCGCGTGGGGCACAGATACGCAGTATTTT
TRBD2	TRBV5-1	.	TRBJ2-5	CASSLDPSGRDQETQYF	TGCGCCAGCAGCTTGGATCCTAGCGGGAGGGACCAAGAGACCCAGTACTTC
TRBD2	TRBV7-3	few	TRBJ2-1	CASSSGGQNSWEQFF	TGTGCCAGCAGCTCGGGAGGACAAAACTCGTGGGAGCAGTTCTTC
.	TRBV19	.	TRBJ2-2	CASSSRWGELFF	TGTGCCAGTAGTAGTCGATGGGGGGAGCTGTTTTTT
.	TRBV11-2	many	TRBJ2-2	CASSLDLGTGELFF	TGTGCCAGCAGCTTAGATCTTGGGACCGGGGAGCTGTTTTTT
.	TRBV19	few	TRBJ2-1	CASSIERGNEQFF	TGTGCCAGTAGTATAGAGAGGGGGAATGAGCAGTTCTTC
.	TRBV20-1	.	TRBJ2-1	CSARDLVRGEQFF	TGCAGTGCTAGAGATCTAGTACGGGGTGAGCAGTTCTTC
TRBD2	TRBV6-5	many	TRBJ2-3	CASSYSGRLAGRRDTQYF	TGTGCCAGCAGTTACTCTGGGCGACTAGCGGGTAGACGAGATACGCAGTATTTT
TRBD2	TRBV29-1	.	TRBJ2-1	CSVRSAGWQFF	TGCAGCGTCCGGTCAGCGGGATGGCAGTTCTTC
.	TRBV18	.	TRBJ2-6	CASSTVGGQILSGANVLTF	TGTGCCAGCTCCACCGTCGGTGGACAGATTCTCTCTGGGGCCAACGTCCTGACTTTC
.	TRBV7-6	.	TRBJ2-1	CASSLGTVSSYNEQFF	TGTGCCAGCAGCTTAGGGACAGTCAGCTCCTACAATGAGCAGTTCTTC
.	TRBV7-2	many	TRBJ2-7	CASSLERNTYEQYF	TGTGCCAGCAGCTTAGAGAGAAACACCTACGAGCAGTACTTC
.	TRBV6-2/TRBV6-3	.	TRBJ1-6	CASSSVVTTGVWNSPLHF	TGTGCCAGCAGTTCCGTCGTCACAACGGGAGTTTGGAATTCACCCCTCCACTTT
TRBD1	TRBV5-5	few	TRBJ1-1	CASSFQGASEAFF	TGTGCCAGCAGCTTTCAGGGGGCCTCTGAAGCTTTCTTT
.	TRBV5-5	many	TRBJ2-3	CACSRGPTDTQYF	TGTGCCTGCAGCAGGGGACCCACAGATACGCAGTATTTT
.	TRBV12-3/TRBV12-4	.	TRBJ2-6	CASSPGYSGANVLTF	TGTGCCAGCAGTCCCGGGTACTCTGGGGCCAACGTCCTGACTTTC
TRBD1	TRBV5-1	many	TRBJ2-1	CASSATGGAYNEQFF	TGCGCCAGCAGCGCGACAGGGGGCGCCTACAATGAGCAGTTCTTC
TRBD1	TRBV29-1	.	TRBJ2-1	CSVIRDRDTYNEQFF	TGCAGCGTGATCCGGGACAGGGACACCTACAATGAGCAGTTCTTC
.	TRBV5-1	.	TRBJ1-4	CASSLGQTSNEKLFF	TGCGCCAGCAGCTTAGGACAGACTTCTAATGAAAAACTGTTTTTT
.	TRBV10-1	few	TRBJ2-5	CASSESTGRQETQYF	TGCGCCAGCAGTGAGTCGACAGGTCGCCAAGAGACCCAGTACTTC
.	TRBV12-3/TRBV12-4	.	TRBJ2-1	CASSLALRNNEQFF	TGTGCCAGCAGTTTAGCTCTCAGGAACAATGAGCAGTTCTTC
.	TRBV20-1	.	TRBJ2-5	CSAAPQETQYF	TGCAGTGCTGCCCCCCAAGAGACCCAGTACTTC
.	TRBV5-1	.	TRBJ2-1	CASSLADSADNNEQFF	TGCGCCAGCAGCTTGGCCGATTCGGCCGATAACAATGAGCAGTTCTTC
TRBD2	TRBV10-1	few	TRBJ2-1	CASSDSGRGTNEQFF	TGCGCCAGCAGTGACAGCGGGAGAGGGACGAATGAGCAGTTCTTC
.	TRBV3-1	few	TRBJ2-3	CASSSDWAGDTQYF	TGTGCCAGCAGCTCCGACTGGGCGGGAGATACGCAGTATTTT
.	TRBV7-2	.	TRBJ2-4	CASSPFPRQPNIQYF	TGTGCCAGCAGCCCATTCCCGCGCCAACCAAACATTCAGTACTTC
.	TRBV10-3	few	TRBJ2-2	CAIGPPETGELFF	TGTGCCATCGGCCCCCCGGAGACCGGGGAGCTGTTTTTT
.	TRBV20-1	.	TRBJ2-1	CRTRGLQSSYNEQFF	TGCAGGACTCGTGGATTGCAGTCCTCCTACAATGAGCAGTTCTTC
.	TRBV20-1	.	TRBJ2-1	CSASRPAVVYNEQFF	TGCAGTGCTAGCCGTCCAGCGGTCGTCTACAATGAGCAGTTCTTC
.	TRBV7-8	many	TRBJ1-1	CASSYLSRDTYEAFF	TGTGCCAGCAGCTACTTAAGCCGGGACACCTACGAAGCTTTCTTT